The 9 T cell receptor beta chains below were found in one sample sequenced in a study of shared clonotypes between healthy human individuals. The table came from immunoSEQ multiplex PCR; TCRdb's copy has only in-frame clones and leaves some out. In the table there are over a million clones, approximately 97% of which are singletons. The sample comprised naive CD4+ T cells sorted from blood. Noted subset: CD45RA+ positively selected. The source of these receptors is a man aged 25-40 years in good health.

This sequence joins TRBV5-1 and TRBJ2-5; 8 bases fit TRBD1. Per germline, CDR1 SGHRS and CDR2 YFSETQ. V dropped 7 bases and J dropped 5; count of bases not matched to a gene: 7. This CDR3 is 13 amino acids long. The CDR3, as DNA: TGCGCCAGCTGGCCTGGGACAGGCGAGACCCAGTACTTC. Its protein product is CASWPGTGETQYF.

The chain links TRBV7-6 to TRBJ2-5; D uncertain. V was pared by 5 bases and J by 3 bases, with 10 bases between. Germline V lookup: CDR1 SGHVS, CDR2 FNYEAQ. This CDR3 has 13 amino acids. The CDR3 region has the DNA TGTGCCAGCAGCATCGGGCCAGAAGAGACCCAGTACTTC. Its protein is CASSIGPEETQYF.

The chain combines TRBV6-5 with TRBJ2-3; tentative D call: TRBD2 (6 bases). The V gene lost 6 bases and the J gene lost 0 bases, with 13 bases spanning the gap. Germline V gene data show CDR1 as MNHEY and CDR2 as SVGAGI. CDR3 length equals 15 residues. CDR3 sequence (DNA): TGTGCCAGCAGGGGGACTGATACTAGCACAGATACGCAGTATTTT. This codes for CASRGTDTSTDTQYF.

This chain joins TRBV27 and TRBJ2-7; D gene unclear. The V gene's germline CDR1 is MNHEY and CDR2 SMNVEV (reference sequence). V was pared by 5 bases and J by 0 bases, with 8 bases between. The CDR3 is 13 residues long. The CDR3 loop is CASSPYISYEQYF. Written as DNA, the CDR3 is TGTGCCAGCAGTCCCTACATCTCCTACGAGCAGTACTTC.

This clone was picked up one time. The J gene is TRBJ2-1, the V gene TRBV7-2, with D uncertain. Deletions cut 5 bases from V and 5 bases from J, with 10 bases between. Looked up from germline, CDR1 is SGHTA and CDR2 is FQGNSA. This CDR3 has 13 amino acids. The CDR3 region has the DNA TGTGCCAGCAGCCGGACGTATGACAATGAGCAGTTCTTC. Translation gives CASSRTYDNEQFF. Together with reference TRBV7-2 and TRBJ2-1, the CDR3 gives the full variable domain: GAGVSQSPSNKVTEKGKDVELRCDPISGHTALYWYRQSLGQGLEFLIYFQGNSAPDKSGLPSDRFSAERTGGSVSTLTIQRTQQEDSAVYLCASSRTYDNEQFFGPGTRLTVL.

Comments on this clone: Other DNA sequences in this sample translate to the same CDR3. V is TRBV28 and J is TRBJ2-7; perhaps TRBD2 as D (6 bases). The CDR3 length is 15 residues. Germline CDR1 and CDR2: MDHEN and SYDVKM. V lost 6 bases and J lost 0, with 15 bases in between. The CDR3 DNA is TGTGCCAGCAGCTCCAGCGGGTTAAGCTCCTACGAGCAGTACTTC. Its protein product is CASSSSGLSSYEQYF.

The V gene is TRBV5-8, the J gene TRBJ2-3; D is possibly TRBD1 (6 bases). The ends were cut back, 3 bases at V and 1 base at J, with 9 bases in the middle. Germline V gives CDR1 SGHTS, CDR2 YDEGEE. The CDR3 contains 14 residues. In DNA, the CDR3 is TGTGCCAGCAGCTGGGACATCGGCACAGATACGCAGTATTTT. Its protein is CASSWDIGTDTQYF.

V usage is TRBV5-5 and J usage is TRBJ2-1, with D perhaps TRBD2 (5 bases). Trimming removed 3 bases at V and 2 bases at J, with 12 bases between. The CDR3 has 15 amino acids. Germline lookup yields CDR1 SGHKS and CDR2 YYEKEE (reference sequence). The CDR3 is CASSSGLTPYNEQFF. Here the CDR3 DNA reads TGTGCCAGCAGCTCTGGACTGACCCCCTACAATGAGCAGTTCTTC.

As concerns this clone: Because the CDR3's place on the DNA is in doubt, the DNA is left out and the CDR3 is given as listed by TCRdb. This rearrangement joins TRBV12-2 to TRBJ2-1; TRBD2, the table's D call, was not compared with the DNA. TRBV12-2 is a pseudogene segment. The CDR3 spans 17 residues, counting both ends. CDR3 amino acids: CASRLVASGSVYNEQFF.